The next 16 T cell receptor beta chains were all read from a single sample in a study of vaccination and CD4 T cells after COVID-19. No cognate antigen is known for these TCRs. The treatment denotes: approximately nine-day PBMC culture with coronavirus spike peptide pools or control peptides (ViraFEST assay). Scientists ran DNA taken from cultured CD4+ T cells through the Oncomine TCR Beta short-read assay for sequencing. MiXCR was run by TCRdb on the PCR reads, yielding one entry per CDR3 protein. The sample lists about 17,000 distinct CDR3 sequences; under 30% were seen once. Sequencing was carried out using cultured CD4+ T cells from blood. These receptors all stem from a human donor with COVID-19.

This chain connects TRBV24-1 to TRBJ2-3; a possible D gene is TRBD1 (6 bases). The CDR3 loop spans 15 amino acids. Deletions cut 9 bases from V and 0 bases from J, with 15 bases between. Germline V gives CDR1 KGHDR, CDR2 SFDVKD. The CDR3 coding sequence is TGTGCCACCGGGGAACAGGGCGCAAGCACAGATACGCAGTATTTT. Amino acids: CATGEQGASTDTQYF.

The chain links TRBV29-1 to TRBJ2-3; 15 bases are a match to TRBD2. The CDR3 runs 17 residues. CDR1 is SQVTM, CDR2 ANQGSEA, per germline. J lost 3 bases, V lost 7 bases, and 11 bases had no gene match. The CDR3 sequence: CSAERSGLAGGTDTQYF. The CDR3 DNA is TGCAGCGCCGAGAGGTCTGGACTAGCGGGGGGGACAGATACGCAGTATTTT.

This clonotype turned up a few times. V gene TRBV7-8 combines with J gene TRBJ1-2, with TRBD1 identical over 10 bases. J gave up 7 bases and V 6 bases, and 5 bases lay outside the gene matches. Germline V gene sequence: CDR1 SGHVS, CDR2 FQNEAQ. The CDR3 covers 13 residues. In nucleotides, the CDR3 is TGTGCCAGCAGACCAGACAGGGGGCTTGGCTACACCTTC. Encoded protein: CASRPDRGLGYTF.

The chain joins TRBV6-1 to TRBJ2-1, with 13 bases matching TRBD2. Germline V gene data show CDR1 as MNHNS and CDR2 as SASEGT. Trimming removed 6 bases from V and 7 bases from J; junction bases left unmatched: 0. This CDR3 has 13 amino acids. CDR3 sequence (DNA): TGTGCCAGCAGACTAGCGGGGGGGAATGAGCAGTTCTTC. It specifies CASRLAGGNEQFF.

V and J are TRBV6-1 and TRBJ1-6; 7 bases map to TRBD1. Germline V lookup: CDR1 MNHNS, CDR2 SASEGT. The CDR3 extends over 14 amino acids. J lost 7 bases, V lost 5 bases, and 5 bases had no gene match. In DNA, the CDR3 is TGTGCCAGCAGTACCGGGACAGTGAATTCACCCCTCCACTTT. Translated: CASSTGTVNSPLHF.

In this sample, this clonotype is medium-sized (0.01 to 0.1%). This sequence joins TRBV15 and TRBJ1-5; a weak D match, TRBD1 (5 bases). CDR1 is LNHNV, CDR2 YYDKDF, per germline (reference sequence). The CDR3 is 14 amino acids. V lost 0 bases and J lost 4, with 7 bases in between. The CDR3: CATSRDGANQPQHF. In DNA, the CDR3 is TGTGCCACCAGCAGAGATGGGGCGAATCAGCCCCAGCATTTT. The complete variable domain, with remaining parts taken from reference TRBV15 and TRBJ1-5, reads DAMVIQNPRYQVTQFGKPVTLSCSQTLNHNVMYWYQQKSSQAPKLLFHYYDKDFNNEADTPDNFQSRRPNTSFCFLDIRSPGLGDTAMYLCATSRDGANQPQHFGDGTRLSIL.

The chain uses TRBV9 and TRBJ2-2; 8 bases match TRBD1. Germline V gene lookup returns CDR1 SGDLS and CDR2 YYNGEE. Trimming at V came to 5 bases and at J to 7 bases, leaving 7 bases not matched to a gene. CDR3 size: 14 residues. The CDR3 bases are TGTGCCAGCAGGGTTGGACAGGGAGGCGGGGAGCTGTTTTTT. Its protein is CASRVGQGGGELFF.

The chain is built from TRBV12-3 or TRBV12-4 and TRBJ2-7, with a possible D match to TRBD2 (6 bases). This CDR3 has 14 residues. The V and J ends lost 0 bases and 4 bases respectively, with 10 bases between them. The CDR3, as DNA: TGTGCCAGCAGTTTAGCGGGGGGACCGTACGAGCAGTACTTC. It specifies CASSLAGGPYEQYF.

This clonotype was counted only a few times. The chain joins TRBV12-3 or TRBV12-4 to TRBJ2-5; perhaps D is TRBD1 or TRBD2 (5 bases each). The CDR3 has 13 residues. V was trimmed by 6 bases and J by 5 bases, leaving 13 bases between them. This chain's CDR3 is CASSIGGAETQYF. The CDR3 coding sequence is TGTGCCAGCAGCATTGGGGGTGCTGAGACCCAGTACTTC.

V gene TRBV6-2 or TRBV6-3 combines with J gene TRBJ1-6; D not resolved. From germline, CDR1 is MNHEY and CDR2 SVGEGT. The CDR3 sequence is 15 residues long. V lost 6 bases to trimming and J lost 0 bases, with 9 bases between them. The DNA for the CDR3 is TGTGCCAGCAGGATCGATCGCTCCTATAATTCACCCCTCCACTTT. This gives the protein CASRIDRSYNSPLHF.

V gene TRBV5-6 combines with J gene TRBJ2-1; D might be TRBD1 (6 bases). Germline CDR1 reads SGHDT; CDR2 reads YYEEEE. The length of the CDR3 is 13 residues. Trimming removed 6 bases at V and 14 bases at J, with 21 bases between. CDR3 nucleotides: TGTGCCAGCACTAACACAATGGGGGCTGGGGAGTTCTTC. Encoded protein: CASTNTMGAGEFF.

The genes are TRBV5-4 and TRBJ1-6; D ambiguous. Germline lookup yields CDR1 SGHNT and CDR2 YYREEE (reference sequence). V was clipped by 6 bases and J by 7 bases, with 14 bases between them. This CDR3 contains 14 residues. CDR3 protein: CASNFGGSNSPLHF. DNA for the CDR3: TGTGCCAGCAACTTTGGTGGGTCGAATTCACCCCTCCACTTT.

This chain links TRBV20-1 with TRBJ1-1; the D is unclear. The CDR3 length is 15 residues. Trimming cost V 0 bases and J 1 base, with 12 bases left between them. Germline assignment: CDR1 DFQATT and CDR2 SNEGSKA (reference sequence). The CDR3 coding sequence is TGCAGTGCTAGAGATCGCGTAGCAGGGAACACTGAAGCTTTCTTT. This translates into CSARDRVAGNTEAFF.

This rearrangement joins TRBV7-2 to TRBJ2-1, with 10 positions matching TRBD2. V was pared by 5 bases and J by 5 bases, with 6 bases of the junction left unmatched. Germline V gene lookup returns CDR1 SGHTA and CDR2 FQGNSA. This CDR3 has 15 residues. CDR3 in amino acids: CASSGSGGANNEQFF. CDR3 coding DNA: TGTGCCAGCAGCGGGAGCGGGGGGGCCAACAATGAGCAGTTCTTC.

CDR3 loop: CASSDAPGQPYEAFF. The CDR3 nucleotides are TGTGCCAGCAGTGACGCCCCGGGACAGCCTTATGAAGCTTTCTTT. The genes are TRBV6-1 and TRBJ1-1; TRBD1 agrees at 7 bases. Trimming at V came to 3 bases and at J to 7 bases, leaving 11 bases not matched to a gene. The CDR3 has 15 amino acids. The V gene's germline CDR1 is MNHNS and CDR2 SASEGT.

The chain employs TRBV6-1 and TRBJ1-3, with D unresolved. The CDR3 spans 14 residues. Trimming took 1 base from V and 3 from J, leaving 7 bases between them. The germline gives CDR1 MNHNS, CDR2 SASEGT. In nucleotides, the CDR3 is TGTGCCAGCAGTGAAGGCAGATATGGAAACACCATATATTTT. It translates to CASSEGRYGNTIYF.